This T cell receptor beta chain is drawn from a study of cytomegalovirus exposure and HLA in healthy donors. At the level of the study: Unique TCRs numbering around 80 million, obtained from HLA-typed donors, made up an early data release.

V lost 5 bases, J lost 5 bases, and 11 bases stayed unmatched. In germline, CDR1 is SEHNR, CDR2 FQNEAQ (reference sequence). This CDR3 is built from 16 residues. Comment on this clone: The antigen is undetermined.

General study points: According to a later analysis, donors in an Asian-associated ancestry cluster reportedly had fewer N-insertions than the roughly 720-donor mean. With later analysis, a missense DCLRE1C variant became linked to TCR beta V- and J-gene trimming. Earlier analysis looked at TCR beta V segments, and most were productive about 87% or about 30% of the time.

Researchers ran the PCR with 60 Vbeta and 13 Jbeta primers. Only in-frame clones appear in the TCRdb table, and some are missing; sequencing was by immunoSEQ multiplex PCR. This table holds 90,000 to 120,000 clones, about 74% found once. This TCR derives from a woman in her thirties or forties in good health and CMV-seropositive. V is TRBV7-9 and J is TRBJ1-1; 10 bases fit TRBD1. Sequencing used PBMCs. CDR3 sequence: CASSTRYRGQGTEAFF. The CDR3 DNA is TGTGCCAGCAGCACCCGTTACAGGGGACAGGGGACTGAAGCTTTCTTT.